The present entry profiles one T cell receptor beta chain with its context. Its target antigen remains unknown. One base away there is no much larger clone; base qualities are not given. These data are taken from a study of T cell repertoires in cytomegalovirus infection (dated by TCRdb to the late 2010s). Turning to the overall study: Alongside well-studied HLA-B-restricted epitopes, the peptide stimulations were aimed at recently identified HLA-C-restricted CMV epitopes, whose presentation resists viral immunomodulation. Donor HLA type was relevant to the analysis, because carriage of CMV infection together with the matching HLA type was indicated by public TCR beta signatures.

This sample's treatment or condition label indicates: in vitro stimulation with specific CMV peptide epitopes to enrich CMV-specific T cells. Summary of the overall study and its limitations: The ex vivo response was dominated by HLA-C-restricted CMV-specific TCR beta clonotypes, which also provided the single most frequent clonotype in two of eight donors. Cumulative frequency of public TCR beta family members discriminated carriers of CMV infection plus the relevant HLA type in this cohort and an independent 352-donor cohort.

The data were produced on an Illumina HiSeq 1500. TCRdb ran its own pipeline on the public reads, namely fastp trimming at Q25 and MiXCR clone calling, and kept in-frame beta chains. Records with the same CDR3 protein are collapsed into one entry carrying the most frequent genes and DNA. This sample holds approximately 390,000 distinct CDR3 sequences; approximately 30% were observed only once. Of the sample, less than 15% falls within the top ten clones. V is cut back by 5 bases and J by 9 bases, with 10 bases in the junction unmatched. The CDR3, from cysteine to phenylalanine, totals 15 residues. The CDR3 DNA has 45 bases and is translated from base 1. Taken from the germline V gene, the CDR1 and CDR2 loops are SGHNT and YENEEA.

The receptor was isolated from a human donor in good health (CMV status not recorded). Some clones in this sample may be carry-over from other donors' samples. This receptor chain uses TRBV11-3 and TRBJ2-1; 10 bases in the junction line up with TRBD2. The sample in question was cultured PBMCs, obtained from culture after CMV antigen stimulation. CDR3 protein: CASSATSGSIREQFF. The DNA reads as follows: TGTGCCAGCAGCGCGACTAGCGGGTCCATCCGTGAGCAGTTCTTC.